The 15 T cell receptor beta chains in this list originate from one sample, sequenced in a study of shared clonotypes between healthy human individuals. Libraries were prepared by immunoSEQ multiplex PCR; TCRdb keeps only in-frame clonotypes and omits some of them. The sample carries 2 million to 2.5 million clones, around 95% recorded once. The source material was naive CD4+ T cells sorted from blood. Subset described: CD45RA+ positively selected. All receptors derive from a man between 18 and 29 years old in good health.

The chain uses TRBV7-2 and TRBJ1-5; D ambiguous. The V and J ends lost 1 base and 0 bases respectively, with 7 bases between them. Germline loops: CDR1 SGHTA, CDR2 FQGNSA. The CDR3 runs to 15 residues. This chain's CDR3 is CASSLEDTSNQPQHF. The DNA of the CDR3 is TGTGCCAGCAGCTTAGAGGATACTAGCAATCAGCCCCAGCATTTT.

The J gene is TRBJ2-7, the V gene TRBV10-1; D is possibly TRBD1 (5 bases). The length of the CDR3 is 14 residues. Between the trimmed V and J ends, which lost 6 bases and 0 bases, there was a span of 12 bases. CDR1 and CDR2 from the germline V gene are WNHNN and SYGVQD (reference sequence). The CDR3 loop is CASSEDTSSYEQYF. In DNA, the CDR3 is TGCGCCAGCAGCGAGGACACATCCTCCTACGAGCAGTACTTC.

The genes are TRBV10-2 and TRBJ1-2; TRBD1 might be the D (6 bases). The CDR3 consists of 13 residues. The V gene lost 2 bases and the J gene lost 4 bases, with 8 bases spanning the gap. Germline V gene data show CDR1 as WSHSY and CDR2 as SAAADI. CDR3 sequence (DNA): TGCGCCAGCAGTGAGCAGGGGTTCTATGGCTACACCTTC. Its protein product is CASSEQGFYGYTF.

J is TRBJ1-1 and V is TRBV6-5; D not resolved. Germline V lookup: CDR1 MNHEY, CDR2 SVGAGI. Deletions cut 6 bases from V and 4 bases from J, with 12 bases between. The CDR3 has 13 amino acids. The CDR3 DNA reads as TGTGCCAGCAGCCGAGACATATTCACTGAAGCTTTCTTT. It translates to CASSRDIFTEAFF.

V usage is TRBV18 and J usage is TRBJ1-1, with 8 bases that match TRBD1. CDR3 length: 19 residues. Germline V gene lookup returns CDR1 KGHSH and CDR2 LQKENI. V shed 4 bases and J 0 bases; nucleotides not matched to a gene: 16. CDR3 bases: TGTGCCAGCTCACTCTTCGCAAGTTTAGGACAGGGAATGAACACTGAAGCTTTCTTT. Amino acids: CASSLFASLGQGMNTEAFF.

The chain combines TRBV11-2 with TRBJ2-1; the match to TRBD2 covers 9 bases. The junction had 11 bases not matched to a gene; V was cut back by 5 bases and J by 6 bases. The CDR3 consists of 16 residues. Germline values: CDR1 SGHAT, CDR2 FQNNGV. The CDR3 DNA reads TGTGCCAGCAGCCCCCCGGCGGGGGGGCCTAGCAATGAGCAGTTCTTC. Residues: CASSPPAGGPSNEQFF.

Worth noting for this clone: This specimen includes other DNA sequences encoding the same CDR3. The chain is built from TRBV7-2 and TRBJ1-5; the D is unclear. The germline gives CDR1 SGHTA, CDR2 FQGNSA. Trimming shortened V by 5 bases and J by 7 bases, and 12 bases separated the two germline ends. The CDR3 runs to 13 residues. CDR3 sequence reads: CASSLAVGQPQHF. CDR3 coding DNA: TGTGCCAGCAGCCTCGCGGTTGGGCAGCCCCAGCATTTT.

The genes are TRBV6-5 and TRBJ2-2; D unclear. The V gene's germline CDR1 is MNHEY and CDR2 SVGAGI. The V and J ends lost 0 bases and 1 base respectively, with 6 bases between them. The CDR3 totals 15 residues. The CDR3 loop is CASSYSAGNTGELFF. CDR3 DNA sequence: TGTGCCAGCAGTTACTCGGCAGGGAACACCGGGGAGCTGTTTTTT.

V and J are TRBV7-2 and TRBJ2-1; TRBD2 matches 9 bases. The CDR3 is 15 amino acids. V lost 5 bases and J lost 2; bases outside the gene matches: 4. Germline lookup yields CDR1 SGHTA and CDR2 FQGNSA. The CDR3 DNA follows: TGTGCCAGCAGCATTAGCGGGGGAACCTACAATGAGCAGTTCTTC. It encodes CASSISGGTYNEQFF.

The chain is built from TRBV5-4 and TRBJ2-7, with TRBD2 as a possible D gene (5 bases). Looked up from germline, CDR1 is SGHNT and CDR2 is YYREEE (reference sequence). The ends were cut back, 0 bases at V and 7 bases at J, with 14 bases in the middle. This CDR3 is 14 amino acids long. The CDR3 is CASSLDLGANEQYF. The CDR3 DNA sequence: TGTGCCAGCAGCTTGGACCTGGGAGCTAATGAGCAGTACTTC.

This chain joins TRBV6-5 and TRBJ2-7; TRBD2 agrees at 15 bases. The J segment lost 6 bases and the V segment lost 6 bases, leaving 6 bases of the junction unmatched. The CDR3 runs 15 residues. Germline CDR1 is MNHEY and CDR2 is SVGAGI. CDR3 nucleotide sequence: TGTGCCAGCAGCCCCGGACTAGCGGGGGGGCGCGAGCAGTACTTC. Residues: CASSPGLAGGREQYF.

CDR3 nucleotide sequence: TGCGCCAGCAGCTCACAAGTCTACAATGAGCAGTTCTTC. Residues: CASSSQVYNEQFF. The chain combines TRBV5-1 with TRBJ2-1; D call uncertain. Germline CDR1 and CDR2: SGHRS and YFSETQ. V shed 3 bases and J shed 3 bases, with 7 bases lying between them. There are 13 residues in the CDR3.

V usage is TRBV29-1 and J usage is TRBJ2-5; 10 bases agree with TRBD1. V shed 6 bases, J shed 3 bases, and the junction held 10 bases outside the gene matches. The CDR3 spans 15 residues. CDR1 is SQVTM and CDR2 is ANQGSEA in the germline V gene. The CDR3 bases are TGCAGCGTCGGTACCGGGACAGGGGAAAAAGAGACCCAGTACTTC. It specifies CSVGTGTGEKETQYF.

The rearrangement links TRBV10-3 to TRBJ2-7; TRBD2 is a possible D gene (5 bases). Deletions cut 4 bases from V and 5 bases from J, with 9 bases between. CDR3 length equals 12 residues. The V gene's germline CDR1 is ENHRY and CDR2 SYGVKD. Written as DNA, the CDR3 is TGTGCCATCAGTGGACCGAGGGACGAGCAGTACTTC. This translates into CAISGPRDEQYF.

The chain couples TRBV30 to TRBJ2-1; no firm D call. Germline CDR1 and CDR2: GTSNPN and SVGIG (reference sequence). V lost 3 bases, J lost 7 bases, and 10 bases lay in between. The CDR3 consists of 12 residues. DNA for the CDR3: TGTGCCTGGAGCCGAACGCCGAATGAGCAGTTCTTC. This gives the protein CAWSRTPNEQFF.